This paragraph covers one T cell receptor (beta chain) sequence. The target antigen is unknown. V lost 0 bases and J 10 bases, leaving 13 bases between the germline ends. CDR1 is SGHRS and CDR2 is YFSETQ in the germline V gene. This CDR3 is 13 amino acids long. Whether given at about 4 or about 12 weeks, second doses were pooled. These data originate in a study of T cell responses to AZD1222 COVID-19 vaccine. Study outcomes and limitations: AZD1222 recipients seropositive at baseline numbered only six or seven. Elevations in Spike-specific TCR breadth and depth followed administration of two AZD1222 doses. There were repertoire samples only from the period after the peak T cell response.

TCRdb's copy holds only in-frame clones and misses some; the assay was immunoSEQ multiplex PCR. The sample yields more than 75,000 clones, under 90% seen once. The specimen was peripheral blood, collected 28 days after the second AZD1222 dose. This receptor was identified in an adult who received the AZD1222 COVID-19 vaccine. V is TRBV5-1 and J is TRBJ1-1; TRBD1 might be the D (5 bases). The CDR3 sequence is CASSLGDQVGAFF. CDR3 DNA: TGCGCCAGCAGCTTGGGGGACCAGGTGGGAGCTTTCTTT.